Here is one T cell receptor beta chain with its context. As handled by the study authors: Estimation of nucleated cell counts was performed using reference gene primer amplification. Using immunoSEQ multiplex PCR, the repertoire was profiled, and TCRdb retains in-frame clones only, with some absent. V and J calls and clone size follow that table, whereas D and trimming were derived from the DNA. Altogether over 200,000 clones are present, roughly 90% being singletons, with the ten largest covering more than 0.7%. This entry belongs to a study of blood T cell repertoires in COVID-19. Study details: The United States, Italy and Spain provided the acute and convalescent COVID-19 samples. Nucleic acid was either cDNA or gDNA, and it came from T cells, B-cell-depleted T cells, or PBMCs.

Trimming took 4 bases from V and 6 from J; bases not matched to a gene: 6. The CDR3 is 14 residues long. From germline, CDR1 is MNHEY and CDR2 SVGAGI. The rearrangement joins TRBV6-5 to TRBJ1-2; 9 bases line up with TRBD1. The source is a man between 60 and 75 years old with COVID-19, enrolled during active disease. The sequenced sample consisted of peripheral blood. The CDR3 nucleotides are TGTGCCAGCAGTTCTTGGACAGGGGAAAATGGCTACACCTTC. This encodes CASSSWTGENGYTF.